One and the same sample provided the 3 T cell receptor beta chains below, sequenced in a study of brain metastases from non-small cell lung cancer. TCRdb's table, derived via immunoSEQ multiplex PCR, lists solely in-frame clones and lacks some. The data hold some 1,700 clones, with more than 85% observed a single time. Source material: tissue from a brain metastasis. Receptor source: a donor aged 40 or over with non-small cell lung cancer.

In nucleotides, the CDR3 is TGTGCCAGCAGCTTAGATCCGGGGCTCGACACCGGGGAGCTGTTTTTT. This translates into CASSLDPGLDTGELFF. The V and J genes are TRBV11-3 and TRBJ2-2, with D tentatively TRBD1 or TRBD2 (5 bases each). This CDR3 region has 16 residues. Trimming removed 0 bases from V and 3 bases from J, with 11 bases in between. Looked up from germline, CDR1 is SGHNT and CDR2 is YENEEA.

This chain links TRBV2 with TRBJ2-7; 8 bases are shared with TRBD1. Germline-derived CDR1 and CDR2 are SNHLY and FYNNEI. The CDR3 has 13 residues. The J segment lost 4 bases and the V segment lost 6 bases, leaving 5 bases of the junction unmatched. The CDR3 DNA reads as TGTGCCAGCAGAGGGACAGGAGGATACGAGCAGTACTTC. Amino acid sequence: CASRGTGGYEQYF.

This clone was recorded only once. The chain couples TRBV7-9 to TRBJ1-1, with D possibly TRBD1 on 5 matching bases. The V end was cut by 6 bases, the J end by 1 base, with 18 bases between. The V gene's germline CDR1 is SEHNR and CDR2 FQNEAQ (reference sequence). The CDR3 runs to 16 residues. The chain's CDR3 is CASSIASGLTNTEAFF. CDR3 coding DNA: TGTGCCAGCAGTATAGCGTCGGGGCTAACGAACACTGAAGCTTTCTTT.